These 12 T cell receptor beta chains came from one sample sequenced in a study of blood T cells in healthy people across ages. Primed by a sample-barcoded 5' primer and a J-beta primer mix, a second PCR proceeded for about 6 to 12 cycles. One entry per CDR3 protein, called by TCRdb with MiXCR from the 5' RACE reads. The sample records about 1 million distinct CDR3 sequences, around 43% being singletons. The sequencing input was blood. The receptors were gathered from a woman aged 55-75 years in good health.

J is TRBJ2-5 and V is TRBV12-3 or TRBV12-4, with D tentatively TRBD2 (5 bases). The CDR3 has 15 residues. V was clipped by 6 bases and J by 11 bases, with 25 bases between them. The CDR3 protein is CASRPSTSFLNEQYF. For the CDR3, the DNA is TGTGCCAGCAGGCCGAGCACTAGTTTCTTGAATGAGCAGTACTTC.

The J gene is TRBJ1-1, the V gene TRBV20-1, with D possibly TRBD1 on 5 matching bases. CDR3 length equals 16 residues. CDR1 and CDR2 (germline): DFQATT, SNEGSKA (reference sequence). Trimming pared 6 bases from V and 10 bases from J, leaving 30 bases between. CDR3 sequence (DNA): TGCAGTGCCCCATCATCAAAGGGCGGGGTTTTTAGGGGAGCTTTCTTT. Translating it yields CSAPSSKGGVFRGAFF.

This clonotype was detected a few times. The CDR3 spells CASSLATIGAYEQYF. The CDR3 coding sequence is TGCGCCAGCAGCTTGGCCACCATAGGGGCCTACGAGCAGTACTTC. The rearrangement joins TRBV5-1 to TRBJ2-7; D may be TRBD1 (5 bases). The CDR3 is made up of 15 amino acids. Germline V gene sequence: CDR1 SGHRS, CDR2 YFSETQ. The V end was cut by 0 bases, the J end by 2 bases, with 12 bases between.

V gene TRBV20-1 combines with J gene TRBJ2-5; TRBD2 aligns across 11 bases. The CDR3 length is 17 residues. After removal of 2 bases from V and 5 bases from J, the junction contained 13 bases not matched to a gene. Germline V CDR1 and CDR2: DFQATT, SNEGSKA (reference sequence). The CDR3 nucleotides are TGCAGTGCTAGATTCCTACTAGCGGGAGCCGCGGGGGAGACCCAGTACTTC. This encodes CSARFLLAGAAGETQYF.

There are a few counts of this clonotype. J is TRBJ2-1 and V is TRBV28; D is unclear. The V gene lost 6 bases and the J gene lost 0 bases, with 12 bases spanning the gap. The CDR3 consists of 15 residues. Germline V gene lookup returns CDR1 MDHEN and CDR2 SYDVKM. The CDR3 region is CASRRTASSYNEQFF. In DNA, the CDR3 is TGTGCCAGCAGGCGAACAGCGAGCTCCTACAATGAGCAGTTCTTC.

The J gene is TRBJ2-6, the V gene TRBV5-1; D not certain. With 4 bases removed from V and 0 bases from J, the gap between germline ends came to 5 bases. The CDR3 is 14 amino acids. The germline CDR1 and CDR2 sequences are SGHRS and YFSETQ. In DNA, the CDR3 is TGCGCCAGCAGCCCCCGCTCTGGGGCCAACGTCCTGACTTTC. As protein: CASSPRSGANVLTF.

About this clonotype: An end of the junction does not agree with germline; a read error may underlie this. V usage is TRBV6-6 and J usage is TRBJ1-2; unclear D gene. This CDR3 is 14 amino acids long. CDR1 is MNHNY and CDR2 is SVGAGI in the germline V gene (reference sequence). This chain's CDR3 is CASRQGPWAYGFTF. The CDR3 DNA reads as TGTGCCAGCAGACAAGGCCCTTGGGCTTATGGCTTCACCTTC.

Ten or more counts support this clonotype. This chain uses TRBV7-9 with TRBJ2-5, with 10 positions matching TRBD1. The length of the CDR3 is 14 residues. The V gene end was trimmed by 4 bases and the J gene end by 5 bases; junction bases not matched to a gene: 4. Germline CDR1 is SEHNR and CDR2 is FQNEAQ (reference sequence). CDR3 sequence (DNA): TGTGCCAGCAGCTCAGGGACAGGGGTTGAGACCCAGTACTTC. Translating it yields CASSSGTGVETQYF.

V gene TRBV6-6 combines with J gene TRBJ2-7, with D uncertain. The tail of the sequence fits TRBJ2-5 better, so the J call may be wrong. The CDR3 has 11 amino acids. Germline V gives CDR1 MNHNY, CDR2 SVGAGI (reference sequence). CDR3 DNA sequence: TGTGCCAGCAGACAGAAGGGGACCCAGTACTTC. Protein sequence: CASRQKGTQYF.

The CDR3 is CASSYFGKTSGRFETQYF. In nucleotides, the CDR3 is TGTGCCAGCAGTTACTTTGGGAAGACTAGCGGGAGGTTCGAGACCCAGTACTTC. The V and J genes are TRBV6-5 and TRBJ2-5, with TRBD2 matching 13 bases. This CDR3 is built from 18 residues. J was trimmed by 5 bases and V by 1 base; bases with no gene match: 10. The germline V gene encodes CDR1 MNHEY and CDR2 SVGAGI.

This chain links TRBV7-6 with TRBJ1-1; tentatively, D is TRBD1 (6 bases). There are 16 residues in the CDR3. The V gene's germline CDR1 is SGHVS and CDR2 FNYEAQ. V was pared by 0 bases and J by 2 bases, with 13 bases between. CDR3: CASSLAGRGSNTEAFF. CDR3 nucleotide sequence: TGTGCCAGCAGCTTAGCAGGGAGGGGGTCTAACACTGAAGCTTTCTTT.

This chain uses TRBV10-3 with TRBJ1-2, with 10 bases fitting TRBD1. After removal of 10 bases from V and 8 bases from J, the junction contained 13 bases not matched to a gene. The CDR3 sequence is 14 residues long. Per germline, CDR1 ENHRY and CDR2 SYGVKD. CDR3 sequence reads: CATRSSGTGDGYTF. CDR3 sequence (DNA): TGTGCCACCCGATCTAGCGGGACAGGGGACGGCTACACCTTC.